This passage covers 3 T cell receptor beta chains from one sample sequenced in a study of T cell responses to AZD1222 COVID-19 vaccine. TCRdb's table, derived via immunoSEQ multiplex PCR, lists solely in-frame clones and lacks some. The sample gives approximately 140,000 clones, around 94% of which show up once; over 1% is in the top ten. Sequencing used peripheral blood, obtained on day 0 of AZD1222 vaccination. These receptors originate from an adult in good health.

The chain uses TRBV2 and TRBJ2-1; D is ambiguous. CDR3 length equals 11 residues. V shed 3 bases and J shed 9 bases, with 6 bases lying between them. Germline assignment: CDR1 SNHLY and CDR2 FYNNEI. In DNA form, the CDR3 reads TGTGCCAGCAGTGATGGAGTTGAGCAGTTCTTC. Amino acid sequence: CASSDGVEQFF.

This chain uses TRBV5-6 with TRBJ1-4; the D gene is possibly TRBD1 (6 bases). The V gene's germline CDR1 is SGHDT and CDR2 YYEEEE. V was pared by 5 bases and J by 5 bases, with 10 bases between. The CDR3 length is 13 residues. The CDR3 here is CASSSDRNEKLFF. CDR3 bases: TGTGCCAGCAGTTCGGACAGAAATGAAAAACTGTTTTTT.

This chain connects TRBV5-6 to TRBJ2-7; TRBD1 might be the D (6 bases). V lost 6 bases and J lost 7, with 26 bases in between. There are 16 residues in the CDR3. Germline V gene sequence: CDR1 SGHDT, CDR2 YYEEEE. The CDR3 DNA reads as TGTGCCAGCACCTACCAAGGGTGGGGGCTAGATCAGGAGCAGTACGTC. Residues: CASTYQGWGLDQEQYV.